A selection of T cell receptor beta chains follows, all from one sample in a study of neurological immune-mediated disorders. TCRdb independently ran MiXCR on the 5' RACE reads; one entry per CDR3 protein. The data contain around 130,000 distinct CDR3 sequences, roughly 3.2% of them singletons. Sequenced input: PBMCs. These receptors came from a woman aged 25 to 45 with multiple sclerosis. CDR3s include the opening cysteine and the closing phenylalanine or tryptophan. Each record gives: V gene, J gene, D gene, CDR3 protein. The D gene is left open where the match is weak.

V gene: TRBV5-1
J gene: TRBJ2-1
D gene: TRBD2
CDR3 protein: CASSAGTSGNEQFF

V gene: TRBV5-5
J gene: TRBJ2-4
D gene: TRBD1
CDR3 protein: CASSYPGTVRGGVAKNIQYF

V gene: TRBV19
J gene: TRBJ1-5
D gene: -
CDR3 protein: CASSIDLSFQPQHF

V gene: TRBV5-6
J gene: TRBJ1-1
D gene: TRBD1
CDR3 protein: CASSLRGGAGNTEAFF

V gene: TRBV9
J gene: TRBJ2-1
D gene: -
CDR3 protein: CASSVRGSYNEQFF

V gene: TRBV5-1
J gene: TRBJ2-7
D gene: -
CDR3 protein: CASSLKGAYEQYF

V gene: TRBV7-2
J gene: TRBJ1-4
D gene: TRBD1
CDR3 protein: CASSPGQGRGKLFF

V gene: TRBV19
J gene: TRBJ1-1
D gene: TRBD1
CDR3 protein: CASSIPADRDDEAFF

V gene: TRBV5-1
J gene: TRBJ1-2
D gene: -
CDR3 protein: CASSVTGEGGYTF

V gene: TRBV9
J gene: TRBJ2-6
D gene: -
CDR3 protein: CASSVRPPGANVLTF

V gene: TRBV5-1
J gene: TRBJ1-6
D gene: -
CDR3 protein: CASSLGGNNSPLHF

V gene: TRBV7-9
J gene: TRBJ1-1
D gene: -
CDR3 protein: CASSPSSWAMNTEAFF

V gene: TRBV20-1
J gene: TRBJ1-1
D gene: -
CDR3 protein: CSGGEKNTEAFF

V gene: TRBV9
J gene: TRBJ1-6
D gene: TRBD1
CDR3 protein: CASSVGQGTGSPLHF

V gene: TRBV5-1
J gene: TRBJ2-7
D gene: -
CDR3 protein: CASSSKMEGSPHQYF

V gene: TRBV27
J gene: TRBJ2-2
D gene: -
CDR3 protein: CASSFDRLTGELFF

V gene: TRBV6-2/TRBV6-3
J gene: TRBJ1-1
D gene: -
CDR3 protein: CASSGRTEAFF

V gene: TRBV12-3/TRBV12-4
J gene: TRBJ1-2
D gene: TRBD1
CDR3 protein: CASSRNDRGEGYTF

V gene: TRBV6-6
J gene: TRBJ1-2
D gene: -
CDR3 protein: CASSYSEGIGYTF

V gene: TRBV7-2
J gene: TRBJ2-7
D gene: -
CDR3 protein: CASSSSMGEQYF

V gene: TRBV7-9
J gene: TRBJ2-3
D gene: TRBD2
CDR3 protein: CASSWTSGSGADTQYF

V gene: TRBV6-2/TRBV6-3
J gene: TRBJ1-2
D gene: -
CDR3 protein: CASSSYYGYTF

V gene: TRBV7-9
J gene: TRBJ2-3
D gene: TRBD1
CDR3 protein: CASSQSGQIRTDTQYF

V gene: TRBV7-2
J gene: TRBJ1-6
D gene: -
CDR3 protein: CASSLEGLGSPLHF

V gene: TRBV20-1
J gene: TRBJ2-1
D gene: -
CDR3 protein: CSARVCTGSYNEQFF

V gene: TRBV5-5
J gene: TRBJ2-7
D gene: -
CDR3 protein: CASSPATGPPAYF

V gene: TRBV5-6
J gene: TRBJ1-6
D gene: TRBD1
CDR3 protein: CASSQEGQGNSPLHF

V gene: TRBV10-3
J gene: TRBJ2-5
D gene: -
CDR3 protein: CAIRQGDQETQYF

V gene: TRBV7-2
J gene: TRBJ1-6
D gene: TRBD1
CDR3 protein: CASSFLGTGAGNSTLNF

V gene: TRBV29-1
J gene: TRBJ1-2
D gene: -
CDR3 protein: CSVGQQGGPYGYTF

V gene: TRBV5-1
J gene: TRBJ2-2
D gene: -
CDR3 protein: CASSLDSAGATGELFF

V gene: TRBV20-1
J gene: TRBJ2-1
D gene: -
CDR3 protein: CSARDATGTRPNEQFF

V gene: TRBV11-2
J gene: TRBJ2-7
D gene: TRBD1
CDR3 protein: CASSFGTGAYEQYF

V gene: TRBV6-5
J gene: TRBJ2-1
D gene: -
CDR3 protein: CASSYSSGLSSYNEQFF

V gene: TRBV29-1
J gene: TRBJ2-1
D gene: -
CDR3 protein: CSVVWYGNEQFF

V gene: TRBV11-2
J gene: TRBJ1-3
D gene: -
CDR3 protein: CASSYGQGNTIYF

V gene: TRBV2
J gene: TRBJ2-5
D gene: -
CDR3 protein: CASNSFGGPQETQYF

V gene: TRBV4-3
J gene: TRBJ2-3
D gene: -
CDR3 protein: CASSQDVGATQYF

V gene: TRBV12-3/TRBV12-4
J gene: TRBJ2-4
D gene: -
CDR3 protein: CASSRRGGLERPGENIQYF